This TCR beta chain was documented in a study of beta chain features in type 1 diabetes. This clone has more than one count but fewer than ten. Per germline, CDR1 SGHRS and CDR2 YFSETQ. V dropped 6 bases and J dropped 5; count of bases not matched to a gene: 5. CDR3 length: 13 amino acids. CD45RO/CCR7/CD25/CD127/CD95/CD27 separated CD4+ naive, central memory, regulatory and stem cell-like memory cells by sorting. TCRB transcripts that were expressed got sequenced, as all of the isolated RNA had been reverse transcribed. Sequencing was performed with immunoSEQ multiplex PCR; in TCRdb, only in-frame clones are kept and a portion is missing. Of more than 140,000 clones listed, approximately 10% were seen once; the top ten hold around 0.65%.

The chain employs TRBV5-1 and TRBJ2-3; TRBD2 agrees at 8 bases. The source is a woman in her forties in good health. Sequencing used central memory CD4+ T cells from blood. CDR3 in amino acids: CASKTSVGDTQYF. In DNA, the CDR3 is TGCGCCAGCAAGACTAGCGTGGGAGATACGCAGTATTTT.